Below, 19 T cell receptor beta chains from the same sample are listed, as sequenced in a study of post-analysis software for immune sequencing data. These receptors' antigens are unknown. The study's findings and limits: A few TRBV segments (TRBV5-6, TRBV5-1 and TRBV20-1 among them) occurred more frequently in patients than in controls.

The library was made from cDNA and included unique molecular identifiers. TCRdb fed the PCR reads into MiXCR, producing one record per CDR3 protein. The data contain around 500,000 distinct CDR3 sequences, less than 40% of them singletons. Sequencing was performed on blood. The receptors here all came from a girl aged 2 to 17 with multiple sclerosis.

The chain uses TRBV6-2 or TRBV6-3 and TRBJ1-2, with 12 bases matching TRBD1. The CDR3 spans 17 residues. V was clipped by 8 bases and J by 2 bases; unmatched bases: 12. In germline, CDR1 is MNHEY, CDR2 SVGEGT. The CDR3, as DNA: TGTGCCAGCCTTGGGCCGGGACAGGGGGCGCGAAACTATGGCTACACCTTC. Its protein is CASLGPGQGARNYGYTF.

This clonotype was seen ten or more times. The J gene is TRBJ1-5, the V gene TRBV18, with D perhaps matching TRBD1 (6 bases). V dropped 4 bases and J dropped 1 base, with 11 bases sitting between them. The CDR3 has 15 residues. Germline V lookup: CDR1 KGHSH, CDR2 LQKENI. The CDR3 spells CASSRTEKSNQPQHF. For the CDR3, the DNA is TGTGCCAGCTCACGGACAGAGAAAAGCAATCAGCCCCAGCATTTT.

This chain connects TRBV12-5 to TRBJ1-1; tentatively, D is TRBD1 (5 bases). The CDR3 is made up of 13 amino acids. V lost 6 bases and J lost 1, with 9 bases in between. CDR1 is LGHNT and CDR2 is FRNRAP in the germline V gene. The CDR3 protein is CASGQEGNTEAFF. DNA of the CDR3: TGTGCTAGTGGACAGGAAGGGAACACTGAAGCTTTCTTT.

This clonotype has more than one count but fewer than ten. The rearrangement links TRBV6-5 to TRBJ1-2, with 9 nucleotides matching TRBD1. Germline-derived CDR1 and CDR2 are MNHEY and SVGAGI. The CDR3 is 14 amino acids. The CDR3 DNA follows: TGTGGTTGCGGGCGGGGGACAGGGACCTATGGCTACACCTTC. Its translation is CGCGRGTGTYGYTF.

CDR3 region: CSARAGQTTDTQYF. The CDR3 region has the DNA TGCAGTGCTAGAGCCGGACAGACGACAGATACGCAGTATTTT. The chain employs TRBV20-1 and TRBJ2-3; possible D gene TRBD1, 6 bases. CDR3 size: 14 residues. Trimming removed 1 base from V and 3 bases from J, with 11 bases in between. Per the germline V gene, CDR1 is DFQATT and CDR2 is SNEGSKA (reference sequence).

The chain joins TRBV5-1 to TRBJ2-7; D ambiguous. Between the trimmed V and J ends, which lost 0 bases and 6 bases, there was a span of 13 bases. The CDR3 contains 14 residues. Per the germline V gene, CDR1 is SGHRS and CDR2 is YFSETQ. CDR3: CASSLAQSAGEQYF. The CDR3 DNA reads as TGCGCCAGCAGCTTGGCCCAGTCCGCTGGCGAGCAGTACTTC.

In its sample, this clonotype was seen a few times. The chain combines TRBV9 with TRBJ1-6, with D maybe TRBD1 (5 bases). The CDR3 length is 15 residues. V lost 4 bases and J 6 bases, leaving 14 bases between the germline ends. Germline CDR1 is SGDLS and CDR2 is YYNGEE. The CDR3 nucleotides are TGTGCCAGCAGCTTCGACACTGACAGTAATTCACCCCTCCACTTT. Protein product: CASSFDTDSNSPLHF.

This clonotype was found a few times. This chain uses TRBV20-1 with TRBJ2-3, with D maybe TRBD2 (7 bases). Trimming stripped 2 bases from V and 3 bases from J, with 24 bases between. CDR1 and CDR2 (germline): DFQATT, SNEGSKA (reference sequence). The CDR3 consists of 18 residues. The CDR3 DNA sequence: TGCAGTGCTAGATCCCCCCTGGGATTAGGGGGGGTTACAGATACGCAGTATTTT. Translating gives CSARSPLGLGGVTDTQYF.

The chain has TRBV12-3 or TRBV12-4 and TRBJ1-5, with a possible D match to TRBD1 (5 bases). V lost 6 bases and J lost 8, with 20 bases in between. The CDR3 runs to 15 residues. The CDR3 coding sequence is TGTGCCAGCAGCCGGGGGAGACAGCTTCTCAAGCCCCAGCATTTT. This codes for CASSRGRQLLKPQHF.

DNA for the CDR3: TGCAGTGCTGAAGAAGCTTTCTTT. It is translated as CSAEEAFF. The chain has TRBV20-1 and TRBJ1-1; no firm D call. The V gene lost 5 bases and the J gene lost 8 bases, with 3 bases spanning the gap. Germline CDR1 and CDR2: DFQATT and SNEGSKA (reference sequence). CDR3 length equals 8 residues.

DNA of the CDR3: TGTGCCAGCAGCCAACCCGGGACACTCTACAATGAGCAGTTCTTC. It encodes CASSQPGTLYNEQFF. The chain recombines TRBV14 with TRBJ2-1; D is perhaps TRBD1 (6 bases). Deletions cut 2 bases from V and 3 bases from J, with 11 bases between. Germline CDR1 is SGHDN and CDR2 is FVKESK. The CDR3 loop spans 15 amino acids.

This clonotype was counted ten times or more. V and J are TRBV15 and TRBJ2-1, with D possibly matching TRBD2 (6 bases). Germline CDR1 LNHNV, CDR2 YYDKDF (reference sequence). V dropped 3 bases and J dropped 7 bases, with 13 bases sitting between them. The CDR3 length is 14 residues. The CDR3: CATSRDYPVNEQFF. The DNA for the CDR3 is TGTGCCACCAGCAGGGACTATCCAGTTAATGAGCAGTTCTTC. The full variable domain, rest sourced from reference TRBV15 and TRBJ2-1, is DAMVIQNPRYQVTQFGKPVTLSCSQTLNHNVMYWYQQKSSQAPKLLFHYYDKDFNNEADTPDNFQSRRPNTSFCFLDIRSPGLGDTAMYLCATSRDYPVNEQFFGPGTRLTVL.

This clonotype was detected a few times. The chain couples TRBV10-3 to TRBJ2-3, with 8 bases aligning to TRBD1. This CDR3 is 15 amino acids long. Germline values: CDR1 ENHRY, CDR2 SYGVKD. V shed 7 bases, J shed 1 base, and the junction held 7 bases outside the gene matches. The CDR3 region has the DNA TGTGCCATCACCGGACAGGGCCATCGCACAGATACGCAGTATTTT. This gives the protein CAITGQGHRTDTQYF.

This chain connects TRBV5-1 to TRBJ2-1; 9 positions agree with TRBD2. The trim removed 1 base at V and 7 bases at J, leaving 9 bases unmatched. The CDR3 is 16 residues long. Per germline, CDR1 SGHRS and CDR2 YFSETQ. The chain's CDR3 is CASSLLLAGPGNEQFF. CDR3 nucleotide sequence: TGCGCCAGCAGCTTGCTCCTAGCGGGGCCTGGAAATGAGCAGTTCTTC.

The chain employs TRBV27 and TRBJ1-5, with a weak D call TRBD1 (6 bases). This CDR3 has 14 residues. V gave up 4 bases and J gave up 7 bases, with 14 bases separating them. Per the germline V gene, CDR1 is MNHEY and CDR2 is SMNVEV (reference sequence). CDR3 loop: CASSYDRWDQPQHF. DNA for the CDR3: TGTGCCAGCAGTTACGACAGGTGGGACCAGCCCCAGCATTTT.

The V and J genes are TRBV7-9 and TRBJ1-1; TRBD1 matches at 7 bases. Trimming at V came to 7 bases and at J to 8 bases, leaving 7 bases not matched to a gene. Germline lookup yields CDR1 SEHNR and CDR2 FQNEAQ (reference sequence). The CDR3 has 12 amino acids. The CDR3 loop is CASTLDRVEAFF. CDR3 in DNA: TGTGCCAGCACTCTAGACAGGGTAGAAGCTTTCTTT.

The chain recombines TRBV9 with TRBJ1-1; D not resolved. The CDR3 is 13 residues long. The V and J ends lost 1 base and 5 bases respectively, with 9 bases between them. Germline V gene lookup returns CDR1 SGDLS and CDR2 YYNGEE. The CDR3 sequence: CASSVFWDTEAFF. The CDR3 DNA reads as TGTGCCAGCAGCGTATTTTGGGATACTGAAGCTTTCTTT.

The chain recombines TRBV5-4 with TRBJ2-4; 9 bases agree with TRBD2. The DNA end is more similar to TRBJ2-7, so the J call may be wrong. CDR1 is SGHNT, CDR2 YYREEE, per germline (reference sequence). The CDR3 is 15 amino acids. Written as DNA, the CDR3 is TGTGCCAGCAGCGTAGTGGCGGGACTAGCAGACGAGCAGTACTTC. Its translation is CASSVVAGLADEQYF.

V usage is TRBV29-1 and J usage is TRBJ1-1; 8 bases are a match to TRBD1. Germline V gene lookup returns CDR1 SQVTM and CDR2 ANQGSEA. CDR3 size: 16 residues. The trim removed 1 base at V and 0 bases at J, leaving 7 bases unmatched. The CDR3 sequence: CSVEGRRDRMNTEAFF. Here the CDR3 DNA reads TGCAGCGTTGAAGGGCGACGGGACAGGATGAACACTGAAGCTTTCTTT.